This T cell receptor beta chain came from a study of cytomegalovirus exposure and HLA in healthy donors. Study-wide results and limits: An analysis that was carried out later associated some 17,000 TCR beta sequences with HLA alleles at 0.05 false discovery rate. Presence/absence analyses rested on an assumption that sequencing depth was roughly uniform across donors. Later analysis associated a missense DCLRE1C variant with TCR beta V- and J-gene trimming.

Use of 60 Vbeta and 13 Jbeta primers characterized the PCR. Data came from immunoSEQ multiplex PCR; TCRdb stores just in-frame clones and leaves some out. Among some 180,000 clones listed, approximately 80% were seen once. Trimming left V 0 bases short and J 6 bases short, with 12 bases between. This CDR3 spans 15 amino acids. The V gene's germline CDR1 is MGHRA and CDR2 YSYEKL. On this clone: The antigen is undetermined.

V is TRBV4-1 and J is TRBJ1-5; D uncertain. The receptor was derived from a girl between 10 and 17 years old in good health and CMV-seropositive. Sample: PBMCs. The CDR3 spells CASSQDAAPLQPQHF. The CDR3 DNA reads TGCGCCAGCAGCCAAGATGCGGCACCCCTTCAGCCCCAGCATTTT.